The present TCR beta chain was sequenced within a study of OX40 agonist ivuxolimab in advanced cancers. In the study overall: The costimulatory receptor OX40 (CD134) was targeted by ivuxolimab, a fully human IgG2 agonistic monoclonal antibody. The paper reports the monotherapy dose-escalation portion (N of about 50 patients) of the phase I ivuxolimab trial. Patients were allowed to have had prior anti-PD-1, anti-PD-L1 or anti-CTLA-4 therapy, and less than 45% of the dose-escalation patients had previously received checkpoint inhibitors. Intravenous ivuxolimab was administered to patients every 2 weeks at six dose levels: 0.01, 0.1, 0.3, 1.5, 3 and 10 mg/kg. Partial responses occurred in three dose-escalation patients: two with cutaneous melanoma and one with hepatocellular carcinoma. The point of sequencing TCRbeta in the periphery was to test whether ivuxolimab changed TCR sequence diversity and drove clonal T-cell expansion. In the dose-escalation cohort, 70% to 85% of patients were male, and the mean age was 60 years with a range of about 20 to 90. Of the roughly 50 dose-escalation patients, hepatocellular carcinoma was present in 19, melanoma in roughly 15, renal cell carcinoma in 9 and head and neck cancer in 9. What the research found in general, with its limitations: The antigen specificity of the clonally expanded peripheral T cells was not determined. At doses from 0.1 to 3.0 mg/kg, clonal expansion was seen in both CD4+ and CD8+ blood T cells between baseline and week 6. After ivuxolimab, more expanded clones were found on average in CD8+ T cells than in CD4+ T cells. In the 0.1-3.0 mg/kg groups, partial responders had among the lowest normalized peripheral clonal expansion, particularly in CD8+ T cells. Low levels of normalized T-cell clonal expansion were also seen in some patients who did not respond.

Genomic DNA was isolated from the sorted cells so that the TCRbeta CDR3 region could be sequenced. The immunoSEQ Assay was used to sequence the TCRbeta CDR3 regions. What TCRdb holds here is the immuneACCESS table cut down to in-frame rearrangements. Part of the clones is not present; checked against another copy, under half of the missing clones reflect an unresolved V gene, and the others are unexplained. The sample has more than 75,000 clones on record, around 87% of them singletons. Just under 1% of the sample comes from the top ten. As concerns this clone: This receptor's antigen is unknown. Base qualities are missing; no much larger clone stands one base away.

Patients with autoimmune disease history or receiving systemic immunosuppression were excluded from the trial. Peripheral blood for TCR sequencing was collected from all dose cohorts at baseline, on cycle 4 day 1, and on cycle 7 day 1. Samples were obtained from an open-label, multicenter, first-in-human phase I dose-escalation trial of ivuxolimab. Adults with locally advanced or metastatic melanoma, renal cell, hepatocellular, or head and neck squamous cell carcinoma were enrolled in the trial. Before TCR sequencing, CD4+ and CD8+ T cells were separately sorted from peripheral blood. In the germline V gene, CDR1 corresponds to MNHEY and CDR2 to SVGAGI. Including cysteine and phenylalanine, the CDR3 has 12 amino acids. Kept here is only the CDR3 DNA, which spans 36 bases and is read in frame from base 1.

The sequence was obtained from an adult with an advanced solid tumor such as melanoma, head and neck, liver or kidney cancer. The chain joins TRBV6-5 to TRBJ2-1, with 12 bases matching TRBD1. The sequences come from CD4+ or CD8+ T cells sorted from blood, collected in a trial of the OX40 agonist ivuxolimab. The nucleotides are TGTGACGGGACAGGGGGCTGGGATGAGCAGTTCTTC. Its translation reads: CDGTGGWDEQFF.